The 19 T cell receptor beta chains given below trace back to one sample, sequenced in a study of T cells after yellow fever vaccination. Via MiXCR, TCRdb re-called the 5' RACE reads, giving one row per CDR3 protein. The profile shows around 350,000 distinct CDR3 sequences, roughly 11% of them singletons. Sequences were derived from PBMCs, sampled on the day of the first yellow fever vaccination. The source of these receptors is a man aged 18 to 29 who received the YFV17D yellow fever vaccine.

This clonotype was observed many times. CDR3 in amino acids: CASSQGGDWSYGYTF. The CDR3 nucleotides are TGTGCCAGCAGCCAAGGTGGGGACTGGTCCTATGGCTACACCTTC. This chain links TRBV4-2 with TRBJ1-2, with a weak D call TRBD1 (5 bases). The CDR3 length is 15 residues. CDR1 and CDR2 (germline): LGHNA, YNFKEQ. Trimming stripped 1 base from V and 4 bases from J, with 13 bases between.

The chain combines TRBV25-1 with TRBJ2-6, with D perhaps TRBD1 (6 bases). Trimming pared 7 bases from V and 0 bases from J, leaving 13 bases between. The length of the CDR3 is 16 residues. Germline lookup yields CDR1 MGHDK and CDR2 SYGVNS. The CDR3: CASTMTGYSGANVLTF. The CDR3 nucleotides are TGTGCCAGCACCATGACAGGTTACTCTGGGGCCAACGTCCTGACTTTC. The entire variable domain, with the rest obtained from reference TRBV25-1 and TRBJ2-6, is as follows: EADIYQTPRYLVIGTGKKITLECSQTMGHDKMYWYQQDPGMELHLIHYSYGVNSTEKGDLSSESTVSRIRTEHFPLTLESARPSHTSQYLCASTMTGYSGANVLTFGAGSRLTVL.

This clonotype was observed a few times. V is TRBV19 and J is TRBJ2-1, with 7 bases aligning to TRBD1. V shed 5 bases, J shed 7 bases, and the junction held 5 bases outside the gene matches. The CDR3 covers 13 residues. The germline gives CDR1 LNHDA, CDR2 SQIVND (reference sequence). CDR3 sequence reads: CASSLGQRNEQFF. The CDR3, as DNA: TGTGCCAGTAGTCTGGGACAGAGAAATGAGCAGTTCTTC.

This clonotype was found many times. The chain employs TRBV7-9 and TRBJ1-4; no clear D. Trimming stripped 5 bases from V and 1 base from J, with 11 bases between. Germline V gene data show CDR1 as SEHNR and CDR2 as FQNEAQ (reference sequence). The CDR3 sequence is 15 residues long. The CDR3 is CASSPRRETNEKLFF. CDR3 bases: TGTGCCAGCAGCCCAAGACGGGAAACTAATGAAAAACTGTTTTTT.

The chain is built from TRBV5-1 and TRBJ2-1; TRBD2 matches 9 bases. Germline CDR1 SGHRS, CDR2 YFSETQ. Trimming removed 0 bases from V and 8 bases from J; junction bases left unmatched: 6. This CDR3 comprises 15 residues. The CDR3 DNA follows: TGCGCCAGCAGCTTGGTTCTGAGCGGGGGGTATGAGCAGTTCTTC. It yields the protein CASSLVLSGGYEQFF.

The table lists this clonotype with a few counts. Relative to the germline gene, one junction end is altered; a read error may explain this. The chain joins TRBV13 to TRBJ2-6; 11 nucleotides align to TRBD2. Germline loops: CDR1 PRHDT, CDR2 FYEKMQ (reference sequence). The CDR3 is 15 amino acids. The CDR3 loop reads CASSALTSGDNVLTF. CDR3 bases: TGTGCCAGCAGCGCCCTGACTAGCGGGGACAACGTCCTGACTTTC.

The genes are TRBV4-2 and TRBJ2-3; 9 nucleotides line up with TRBD1. This CDR3 region has 15 residues. In germline, CDR1 is LGHNA, CDR2 YNFKEQ. After removal of 1 base from V and 1 base from J, the junction contained 0 bases not matched to a gene. The CDR3 DNA sequence: TGTGCCAGCAGCCAAGGGACAGGGGGCACAGATACGCAGTATTTT. Its translation is CASSQGTGGTDTQYF.

The chain recombines TRBV7-9 with TRBJ1-6; TRBD1 aligns across 7 bases. CDR3 length equals 16 residues. V shed 4 bases and J 7 bases; nucleotides not matched to a gene: 10. The V gene's germline CDR1 is SEHNR and CDR2 FQNEAQ (reference sequence). Written as DNA, the CDR3 is TGTGCCAGCAGCTACGACAGGGACAGAGAAAATTCACCCCTCCACTTT. Its translation: CASSYDRDRENSPLHF.

CDR3: CASSAAQETQYF. CDR3 bases: TGCGCCAGCAGCGCGGCCCAAGAGACCCAGTACTTC. This sequence joins TRBV5-1 and TRBJ2-5, with D hard to call. Trimming stripped 4 bases from V and 1 base from J, with 5 bases between. This CDR3 contains 12 residues. CDR1 is SGHRS and CDR2 is YFSETQ in the germline V gene.

This clonotype was picked up many times. V and J are TRBV9 and TRBJ2-7; 7 bases align to TRBD1. This CDR3 is built from 14 residues. CDR1 SGDLS and CDR2 YYNGEE come from the germline V gene. Trimming cost V 0 bases and J 4 bases; bases outside gene matches: 4. The CDR3 here is CASSVGGTVYEQYF. CDR3 coding DNA: TGTGCCAGCAGCGTAGGGGGGACAGTTTACGAGCAGTACTTC.

The J gene is TRBJ2-5, the V gene TRBV11-2; TRBD1 or TRBD2 may be the D gene (6 bases each). Between the trimmed V and J ends, which lost 8 bases and 3 bases, there was a span of 13 bases. The V gene's germline CDR1 is SGHAT and CDR2 FQNNGV. This CDR3 has 13 residues. The CDR3 region has the DNA TGTGCCAGCGGCGGGACACCGGAAGAGACCCAGTACTTC. It specifies CASGGTPEETQYF.

This sequence joins TRBV7-3 and TRBJ2-1; 8 positions match TRBD2. V dropped 1 base and J dropped 10; count of bases not matched to a gene: 3. In germline, CDR1 is SGHTA, CDR2 FQGTGA. The CDR3 is made up of 13 amino acids. The CDR3 DNA sequence: TGTGCCAGCAGCTTAAACGGGGGGGACGAGCAGTTCTTC. Translation: CASSLNGGDEQFF.

This chain uses TRBV5-1 with TRBJ2-4; D is possibly TRBD2 (6 bases). Per the germline V gene, CDR1 is SGHRS and CDR2 is YFSETQ. V dropped 1 base and J dropped 0 bases, with 17 bases sitting between them. This CDR3 has 18 amino acids. The chain's CDR3 is CASSLSQSGGVAKNIQYF. CDR3 coding DNA: TGCGCCAGCAGCTTGTCGCAGAGCGGAGGGGTAGCCAAAAACATTCAGTACTTC.

A few counts support this clonotype. The J gene is TRBJ2-3, the V gene TRBV6-1; 10 bases fit TRBD2. J was trimmed by 5 bases and V by 4 bases; bases with no gene match: 6. Per the germline V gene, CDR1 is MNHNS and CDR2 is SASEGT. CDR3 length equals 15 residues. CDR3: CASSAYSGGKDTQYF. The CDR3 DNA follows: TGTGCCAGCAGTGCCTATAGCGGGGGGAAAGATACGCAGTATTTT.

The chain combines TRBV15 with TRBJ1-5; D unclear. V was trimmed by 4 bases and J by 12 bases, leaving 16 bases between them. There are 13 residues in the CDR3. The germline V gene has CDR1 LNHNV and CDR2 YYDKDF (reference sequence). This CDR3 is CATSNRHSEFQHF. The CDR3 DNA is TGTGCCACCAGCAACAGACATTCGGAGTTCCAGCATTTT.

The V call is TRBV30, the J call TRBJ1-1, with TRBD1 as a possible D gene (5 bases). V was pared by 2 bases and J by 6 bases, with 16 bases between. The germline V gene has CDR1 GTSNPN and CDR2 SVGIG (reference sequence). The CDR3 runs to 14 residues. The CDR3 DNA is TGTGCCTGGAGTCCGGGACGCATATACCCTGAAGCTTTCTTT. Translating gives CAWSPGRIYPEAFF.

The chain joins TRBV20-1 to TRBJ2-3, with 7 positions matching TRBD2. Germline CDR1 reads DFQATT; CDR2 reads SNEGSKA (reference sequence). This CDR3 spans 19 amino acids. J lost 2 bases, V lost 3 bases, and 20 bases had no gene match. In nucleotides, the CDR3 is TGCAGTGCTAGTTCCTTGAGGGATTACCGGGACTACTTCACAGATACGCAGTATTTT. Translated: CSASSLRDYRDYFTDTQYF.

The genes are TRBV20-1 and TRBJ2-3; tentative D call: TRBD1 (6 bases). The V end was cut by 8 bases, the J end by 2 bases, with 14 bases between. This CDR3 comprises 13 residues. Germline V gives CDR1 DFQATT, CDR2 SNEGSKA (reference sequence). For the CDR3, the DNA is TGCAGTAGAGGGGGACCTAACACAGATACGCAGTATTTT. Its protein is CSRGGPNTDTQYF.

The chain recombines TRBV28 with TRBJ2-7; TRBD1 matches 8 bases. Unmatched junction bases numbered 9, after V lost 6 bases and J lost 2 bases. Germline V gives CDR1 MDHEN, CDR2 SYDVKM. The CDR3 length is 15 residues. Here the CDR3 reads CASSAGTGVTYEQYV. The CDR3 DNA follows: TGTGCCAGCAGCGCCGGGACAGGAGTAACCTACGAGCAGTACGTC.